This T cell receptor beta chain was captured in a study of cytomegalovirus exposure and HLA in healthy donors. This PCR relied on a set of 60 Vbeta primers and 13 Jbeta primers. Generated by immunoSEQ multiplex PCR, the TCRdb table keeps only in-frame clones and is missing some. The sample records around 150,000 clones, approximately 80% being singletons. The CDR3 loop spans 12 amino acids. V was pared by 0 bases and J by 4 bases, with 6 bases between. CDR1 GTSNPN and CDR2 SVGIG come from the germline V gene (reference sequence). The sequencing input was PBMCs. The TCR was taken from a woman aged 40 to 50 in good health and CMV-seropositive. The rearrangement links TRBV30 to TRBJ1-1; D call uncertain. The CDR3, as DNA: TGTGCCTGGAGTGTATGGAGCACTGAAGCTTTCTTT. Protein sequence: CAWSVWSTEAFF. The full variable domain, in which reference TRBV30 and TRBJ1-1 provide the parts outside the CDR3, is SQTIHQWPATLVQPVGSPLSLECTVEGTSNPNLYWYRQAAGRGLQLLFYSVGIGQISSEVPQNLSASRPQDRQFILSSKKLLLSDSGFYLCAWSVWSTEAFFGQGTRLTVV.